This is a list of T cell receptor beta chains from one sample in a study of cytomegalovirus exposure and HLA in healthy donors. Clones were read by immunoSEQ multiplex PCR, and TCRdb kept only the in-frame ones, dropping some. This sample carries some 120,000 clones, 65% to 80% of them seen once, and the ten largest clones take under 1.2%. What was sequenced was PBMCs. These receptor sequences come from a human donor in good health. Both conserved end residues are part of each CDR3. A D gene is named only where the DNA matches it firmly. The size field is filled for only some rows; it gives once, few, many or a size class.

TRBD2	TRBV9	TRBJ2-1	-	TGTGCCAGCAGCGTAGTACTAGCGGGGGGGGTGCATGAGCAGTTCTTC	CASSVVLAGGVHEQFF
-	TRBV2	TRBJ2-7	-	TGTGCCAGCAGGGACGGCGGAGGGTCCTACGAGCAGTACTTC	CASRDGGGSYEQYF
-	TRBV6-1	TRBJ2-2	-	TGTGCCAGCAGTGCCAGACTACCTAGGGTCACCGGGGAGCTGTTTTTT	CASSARLPRVTGELFF
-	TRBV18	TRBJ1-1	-	TGTGCCAGCTCACCGGGAGGGGCGGCTGAAGCTTTCTTT	CASSPGGAAEAFF
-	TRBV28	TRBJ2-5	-	TGTGCCAGCAGTTTATTACTCGACACCCAAGAGACCCAGTACTTC	CASSLLLDTQETQYF
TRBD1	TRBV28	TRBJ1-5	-	TGTGCCAGCAGTCCAATAGGGACAGGGGGACAGCCCCAGCATTTT	CASSPIGTGGQPQHF
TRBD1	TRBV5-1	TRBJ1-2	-	TGCGCCAGCAGCACGGGGACAGCCCTTAACTATGGCTACACCTTC	CASSTGTALNYGYTF
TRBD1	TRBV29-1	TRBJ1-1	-	TGCAGCGTTGTCCCCGGGACAGCATCGAACACTGAAGCTTTCTTT	CSVVPGTASNTEAFF
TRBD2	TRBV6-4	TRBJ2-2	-	TGTGCCAGCAGCCGGGTGACTAGCGGGGGGTCACGGGAGCTGTTTTTT	CASSRVTSGGSRELFF
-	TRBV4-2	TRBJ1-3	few	TGTGCCAGCAGCCAAGGTCTCTCTGGAAACACCATATATTTT	CASSQGLSGNTIYF
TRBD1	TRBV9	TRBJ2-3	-	TGTGCCAGCAGCGTAGAGGTAGGGGACAGGGGAACAGATACGCAGTATTTT	CASSVEVGDRGTDTQYF
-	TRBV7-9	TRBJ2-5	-	TGTGCCAGCAGCCTCCAAGAGACCCAGTACTTC	CASSLQETQYF
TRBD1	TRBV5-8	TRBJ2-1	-	TGTGCCAGCGGCTACGAGACAGGGGACTCCTACAATGAGCAGTTCTTC	CASGYETGDSYNEQFF
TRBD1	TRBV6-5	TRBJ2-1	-	TGTGCCAGCAGGCGGACAGGGGGCTCCTACAATGAGCAGTTCTTC	CASRRTGGSYNEQFF
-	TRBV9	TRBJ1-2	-	TGTGCCAGCACCTCGACTTTAAGGGGGATGTGGGGCTACACCTTC	CASTSTLRGMWGYTF
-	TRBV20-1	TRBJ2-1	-	TGCAGTGCCCCCGCCTACAATGAGCAGTTCTTC	CSAPAYNEQFF
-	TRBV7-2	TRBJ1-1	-	TGTGCCAGCAGCGAATACAGGGTTGGAACTGAAGCTTTCTTT	CASSEYRVGTEAFF
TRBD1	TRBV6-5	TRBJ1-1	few	TGTGCCAGCGGACAGGGTTTTGAGTTGACGACTGAAGCTTTCTTT	CASGQGFELTTEAFF
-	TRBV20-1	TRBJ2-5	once	TGCAGTGCTAGCCTACGAGAGACCCAGTACTTC	CSASLRETQYF
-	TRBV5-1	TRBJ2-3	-	TGCGCCAGCAGCTCCGAGGCAGATACGCAGTATTTT	CASSSEADTQYF
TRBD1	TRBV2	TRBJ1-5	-	TGTGCCAGCAGTCCCCGACAGGGGCAACAGCCCCAGCATTTT	CASSPRQGQQPQHF
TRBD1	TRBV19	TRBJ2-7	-	TGTGCCAGTGGTCACAGGGGCCGCGAGCAGTACTTC	CASGHRGREQYF
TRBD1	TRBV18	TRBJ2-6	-	TGTGCCAGCTCACCTCTCGGGACAGCAACGTCTGGGGCCAACGTCCTGACTTTC	CASSPLGTATSGANVLTF
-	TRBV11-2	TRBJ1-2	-	TGTGCCTTTCAGACAGGCGCCGACTATGGCTACACCTTC	CAFQTGADYGYTF
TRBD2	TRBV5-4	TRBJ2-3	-	TGTGCCAGCAGCGATCGACGAGCGGGGGGGGATACGCAGTATTTT	CASSDRRAGGDTQYF
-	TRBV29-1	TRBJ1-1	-	TGCAGCGACACCCCCGGGGGAGACACTGAAGCTTTCTTT	CSDTPGGDTEAFF